This TCR beta chain appears in the sequencing data of a study of cytomegalovirus exposure and HLA in healthy donors. General observations from the study: By a later analysis, the bulk of CMV-associated TCR beta chains appeared HLA-restricted. By HLA locus, TCR association rates varied in a later analysis, with DRB1 showing the most and HLA-C the fewest. CMV serostatus stood as the only immune exposure information on hand.

V was trimmed by 0 bases and J by 0 bases, leaving 10 bases between them. This CDR3 contains 15 residues. Germline V lookup: CDR1 SGHTS, CDR2 YDEGEE. Concerning this clone: Antigen: not known.

Researchers ran the PCR with 60 Vbeta and 13 Jbeta primers. Clones were read by immunoSEQ multiplex PCR, and TCRdb kept only the in-frame ones, dropping some. The data show roughly 120,000 clones, approximately 80% seen once. Sequencing was performed on PBMCs. The origin of this receptor is a woman aged 25 to 39 in good health and CMV-seropositive. This chain links TRBV5-8 with TRBJ2-7, with D possibly matching TRBD2 (5 bases). In nucleotides, the CDR3 is TGTGCCAGCAGCTTGGGAGGGCTGAGCTCCTACGAGCAGTACTTC. Translation gives CASSLGGLSSYEQYF.